A selection of T cell receptor beta chains follows, all from one sample in a study of blood T cell repertoires in COVID-19. Some clones are missing from TCRdb's copy, which holds only in-frame ones; the method was immunoSEQ multiplex PCR. In the table there are about 160,000 clones, around 83% of which are singletons. The sample consisted of PBMCs or T cells enriched from blood (not recorded which). The receptor set was obtained from a woman aged 50 to 60 in a cohort exposed to, infected with or recovered from COVID-19 (not recorded which). The CDR3 runs from the conserved cysteine through the conserved F or W. D genes are given only for firm matches. A clone size is listed for some rows: how often the clone was seen (once, few, many), or a class if it is expanded.

d_gene: TRBD1
v_gene: TRBV27
abundance: -
j_gene: TRBJ1-5
CDR3aa: CASSRSQGLGQPQHF
CDR3nt: TGTGCCAGCAGTAGGTCACAGGGGTTGGGTCAGCCCCAGCATTTT

d_gene: TRBD1
v_gene: TRBV29-1
abundance: -
j_gene: TRBJ2-7
CDR3aa: CSVGTGKGEQYF
CDR3nt: TGCAGCGTTGGGACAGGGAAAGGCGAGCAGTACTTC

d_gene: TRBD1
v_gene: TRBV6-6
abundance: few
j_gene: TRBJ1-5
CDR3aa: CASSLGQGARQPQHF
CDR3nt: TGTGCCAGCAGTTTGGGACAGGGGGCGAGACAGCCCCAGCATTTT

d_gene: TRBD2
v_gene: TRBV7-8
abundance: once
j_gene: TRBJ2-1
CDR3aa: CASSHSGGEGEQFF
CDR3nt: TGTGCCAGCAGCCATAGCGGGGGGGAGGGTGAGCAGTTCTTC

d_gene: TRBD2
v_gene: TRBV6-5
abundance: -
j_gene: TRBJ2-5
CDR3aa: CASRSSGGAETQYF
CDR3nt: TGTGCCAGCAGGTCTAGCGGGGGGGCGGAGACCCAGTACTTC

d_gene: TRBD2
v_gene: TRBV6-2/TRBV6-3
abundance: -
j_gene: TRBJ2-5
CDR3aa: CASSRRLAGAPGEETQYF
CDR3nt: TGTGCCAGCAGTCGCAGACTAGCGGGGGCGCCGGGGGAAGAGACCCAGTACTTC

d_gene: TRBD1
v_gene: TRBV29-1
abundance: -
j_gene: TRBJ1-2
CDR3aa: CSADRGIGYTF
CDR3nt: TGCAGCGCGGACAGGGGTATTGGCTACACCTTC

d_gene: TRBD2
v_gene: TRBV27
abundance: -
j_gene: TRBJ2-7
CDR3aa: CASSRLAGSYEQYF
CDR3nt: TGTGCCAGCAGTAGACTAGCGGGATCGTACGAGCAGTACTTC

d_gene: -
v_gene: TRBV6-5
abundance: -
j_gene: TRBJ2-3
CDR3aa: CASGSEANSDTQYF
CDR3nt: TGTGCCAGCGGTTCCGAGGCGAATTCGGATACGCAGTATTTT

d_gene: -
v_gene: TRBV15
abundance: -
j_gene: TRBJ1-3
CDR3aa: CATSTGDSGNTIYF
CDR3nt: TGTGCCACCAGCACAGGGGACTCTGGAAACACCATATATTTT

d_gene: TRBD1
v_gene: TRBV28
abundance: once
j_gene: TRBJ2-1
CDR3aa: CASSLTGALDNEQFF
CDR3nt: TGTGCCAGCAGTCTCACAGGGGCGCTCGACAATGAGCAGTTCTTC